This TCR beta chain was profiled in a study of graft-versus-host responses after intestinal transplantation. The CDR3 is 16 amino acids. Germline CDR1 is MDHEN and CDR2 is SYDVKM. V lost 5 bases and J lost 4, with 20 bases in between. Of note for this clone: What it binds is unknown.

Data came from immunoSEQ multiplex PCR; TCRdb stores just in-frame clones and leaves some out. The table has around 110,000 clones, 90% seen once. The specimen was unstimulated CD4+ T cells sorted from spleen or lymph node cells, collected before intestinal transplant. This TCR was sampled from a human donor who received an intestinal transplant. This sequence joins TRBV28 and TRBJ2-5, with a weak D call TRBD2 (6 bases). CDR3 sequence reads: CASSILAGRASETQYF. The DNA of the CDR3 is TGTGCCAGCAGTATCCTAGCCGGGAGAGCCTCAGAGACCCAGTACTTC. The variable domain in full, completed from reference TRBV28 and TRBJ2-5, reads DVKVTQSSRYLVKRTGEKVFLECVQDMDHENMFWYRQDPGLGLRLIYFSYDVKMKEKGDIPEGYSVSREKKERFSLILESASTNQTSMYLCASSILAGRASETQYFGPGTRLLVL.